The TCR beta chain described here comes from a study of identical twins. Whole-study findings and limits: There was more out-of-frame TCR alpha sharing in monozygotic twins than models estimated.

This CDR3 spans 16 amino acids. V lost 5 bases and J lost 4; bases outside the gene matches: 6. The sample holds a few counts of this clonotype. Its cognate antigen is unknown. MiXCR, run by TCRdb on the 5' RACE reads, gives a single entry per CDR3 protein. This sample has a few hundred thousand distinct CDR3 sequences, with 9.5% to 10% found just once. These same data were also listed under a study on yellow fever vaccine responses in identical twins.

The receptor was isolated from a woman aged 18-29 years in good health. This chain links TRBV12-3 or TRBV12-4 with TRBJ2-3; 13 bases are shared with TRBD2. Sequences were obtained from PBMCs. CDR3 coding DNA: TGTGCCAGCAGTGGCACTAGCGGGGGGGCCCCAGATACGCAGTATTTT. This gives the protein CASSGTSGGAPDTQYF.